These T cell receptor beta chains were read from a single sample in a study of T-cell reconstitution after alpha-beta-depleted transplantation in children. TCRdb recomputed calls from the PCR reads with MiXCR, one row per CDR3 protein. The table lists about 350,000 distinct CDR3 sequences, roughly 15% of them singletons. The sample consisted of PBMCs, taken from the stem cell graft. The receptors here all came from a human donor who donated a stem cell graft to a child with Fanconi anemia. CDR3s include the opening cysteine and the closing phenylalanine or tryptophan. Fields, in order: V gene, D gene, J gene, clone size, CDR3 protein, CDR3 DNA. The D gene is left open where the match is weak. Rows give clone size only sometimes, using once, few, many, or a class for an expanded clone.

v_call: TRBV12-3/TRBV12-4
d_call: .
j_call: TRBJ2-5
clone_size: many
cdr3_aa: CASSFGNVETQYF
cdr3_nt: TGTGCCAGCAGTTTTGGGAACGTAGAGACCCAGTACTTC

v_call: TRBV6-5
d_call: .
j_call: TRBJ1-6
clone_size: .
cdr3_aa: CASSYSRQTSSYNSPLHF
cdr3_nt: TGTGCCAGCAGTTACTCCCGACAGACGAGCTCCTATAATTCACCCCTCCACTTT

v_call: TRBV19
d_call: .
j_call: TRBJ1-1
clone_size: .
cdr3_aa: CASSTLGLNTEAFF
cdr3_nt: TGTGCCAGTAGTACTCTTGGGTTGAACACTGAAGCTTTCTTT

v_call: TRBV5-6
d_call: .
j_call: TRBJ1-1
clone_size: .
cdr3_aa: CASSFGPSSDTEAFF
cdr3_nt: TGTGCCAGCAGTTTCGGGCCCTCGAGTGACACTGAAGCTTTCTTT

v_call: TRBV5-1
d_call: .
j_call: TRBJ1-1
clone_size: few
cdr3_aa: CASSLWGGNTEAFF
cdr3_nt: TGCGCCAGCAGCTTGTGGGGGGGGAACACTGAAGCTTTCTTT

v_call: TRBV19
d_call: .
j_call: TRBJ1-4
clone_size: .
cdr3_aa: CASRAWGPNEKLFF
cdr3_nt: TGTGCCAGTCGGGCTTGGGGGCCTAATGAAAAACTGTTTTTT

v_call: TRBV4-2
d_call: .
j_call: TRBJ1-6
clone_size: .
cdr3_aa: CASSQGRANNSPLHF
cdr3_nt: TGTGCCAGCAGCCAAGGGAGGGCCAATAATTCACCCCTCCACTTT

v_call: TRBV7-2
d_call: TRBD1
j_call: TRBJ1-5
clone_size: few
cdr3_aa: CASSLQGPSNQPQHF
cdr3_nt: TGTGCCAGCAGCCTACAGGGGCCTAGCAATCAGCCCCAGCATTTT

v_call: TRBV6-1
d_call: TRBD1
j_call: TRBJ1-4
clone_size: few
cdr3_aa: CASSTLTGGRNEKLFF
cdr3_nt: TGTGCCAGCAGTACCCTAACAGGGGGCCGGAATGAAAAACTGTTTTTT

v_call: TRBV20-1
d_call: TRBD1
j_call: TRBJ1-1
clone_size: few
cdr3_aa: CSAREGQGSLLLNTEAFF
cdr3_nt: TGCAGTGCTAGGGAGGGACAGGGTAGTCTGTTATTGAACACTGAAGCTTTCTTT

v_call: TRBV20-1
d_call: .
j_call: TRBJ1-1
clone_size: many
cdr3_aa: CSASIKTQSNTEAFF
cdr3_nt: TGCAGTGCTTCCATAAAGACCCAGTCCAACACTGAAGCTTTCTTT

v_call: TRBV29-1
d_call: TRBD1
j_call: TRBJ2-5
clone_size: .
cdr3_aa: CSVERGGRETQYF
cdr3_nt: TGCAGCGTTGAAAGAGGGGGCAGGGAGACCCAGTACTTC

v_call: TRBV19
d_call: .
j_call: TRBJ1-5
clone_size: .
cdr3_aa: CASSIPGNYQPQHF
cdr3_nt: TGTGCCAGTAGTATCCCAGGGAACTATCAGCCCCAGCATTTT

v_call: TRBV6-5
d_call: .
j_call: TRBJ1-2
clone_size: .
cdr3_aa: CASSYVGAGGYTF
cdr3_nt: TGTGCCAGCAGTTACGTAGGGGCTGGTGGCTACACCTTC

v_call: TRBV2
d_call: TRBD1
j_call: TRBJ2-5
clone_size: .
cdr3_aa: CARTWDSGKEETQYF
cdr3_nt: TGTGCCAGAACTTGGGACAGCGGCAAGGAGGAGACCCAGTACTTC

v_call: TRBV7-8
d_call: .
j_call: TRBJ2-7
clone_size: few
cdr3_aa: CASSWGPDRSGEQYF
cdr3_nt: TGTGCCAGCAGCTGGGGACCCGACAGATCCGGCGAGCAGTACTTC

v_call: TRBV2
d_call: TRBD1
j_call: TRBJ1-4
clone_size: few
cdr3_aa: CASSGTGGQEKLFF
cdr3_nt: TGTGCCAGCAGTGGGACAGGGGGCCAGGAAAAACTGTTTTTT

v_call: TRBV4-3
d_call: TRBD1
j_call: TRBJ1-1
clone_size: few
cdr3_aa: CASSLQDRAETEAFF
cdr3_nt: TGCGCCAGCAGCCTGCAGGACAGGGCTGAAACTGAAGCTTTCTTT

v_call: TRBV10-3
d_call: TRBD1
j_call: TRBJ1-2
clone_size: .
cdr3_aa: CAISESRQGKDGGGYTF
cdr3_nt: TGTGCCATCAGTGAGTCGAGACAGGGCAAAGACGGGGGGGGCTACACCTTC

v_call: TRBV20-1
d_call: .
j_call: TRBJ2-3
clone_size: many
cdr3_aa: CSAPGEERITDTQYF
cdr3_nt: TGCAGTGCCCCCGGTGAAGAGAGGATCACAGATACGCAGTATTTT

v_call: TRBV3-1
d_call: .
j_call: TRBJ2-3
clone_size: many
cdr3_aa: CASSRAYTDTQYF
cdr3_nt: TGTGCCAGCAGCCGGGCCTACACAGATACGCAGTATTTT

v_call: TRBV29-1
d_call: TRBD1
j_call: TRBJ1-1
clone_size: few
cdr3_aa: CSVEQGDVWNTEAFF
cdr3_nt: TGCAGCGTTGAACAGGGGGATGTTTGGAACACTGAAGCTTTCTTT

v_call: TRBV5-1
d_call: .
j_call: TRBJ1-2
clone_size: .
cdr3_aa: CASSLNRETAYGYTF
cdr3_nt: TGCGCCAGCAGCCTAAACAGGGAAACCGCCTATGGCTACACCTTC

v_call: TRBV6-2/TRBV6-3
d_call: .
j_call: TRBJ1-2
clone_size: .
cdr3_aa: CASHDSGYGYTF
cdr3_nt: TGTGCCAGTCATGACAGCGGCTATGGCTACACCTTC

v_call: TRBV6-2/TRBV6-3
d_call: .
j_call: TRBJ1-5
clone_size: many
cdr3_aa: CASSYSRQPQHF
cdr3_nt: TGTGCCAGCAGTTACTCGAGACAGCCCCAGCATTTT

v_call: TRBV11-2
d_call: TRBD1
j_call: TRBJ1-2
clone_size: .
cdr3_aa: CASSLGPDRVYGYTF
cdr3_nt: TGTGCCAGCAGCTTAGGACCGGACAGGGTTTATGGCTACACCTTC

v_call: TRBV29-1
d_call: .
j_call: TRBJ2-6
clone_size: few
cdr3_aa: CSVSQAGANVLTF
cdr3_nt: TGCAGCGTTTCCCAAGCTGGGGCCAACGTCCTGACTTTC

v_call: TRBV7-6
d_call: TRBD2
j_call: TRBJ2-1
clone_size: few
cdr3_aa: CASSREVLAYSEQFF
cdr3_nt: TGTGCCAGCAGCCGGGAGGTATTGGCCTATAGTGAGCAGTTCTTC

v_call: TRBV5-5
d_call: .
j_call: TRBJ2-5
clone_size: few
cdr3_aa: CASSLQPRAETQYF
cdr3_nt: TGTGCCAGCAGCTTACAACCCCGAGCGGAGACCCAGTACTTC